This record concerns one T cell receptor (beta chain) sequence. The source of the sample is a study of somatic mutations in cytotoxic T cells in rheumatoid arthritis. Study at large: Peripheral blood samples of more than 25 ml EDTA were taken from patients directly after diagnosis and before treatment.

Original data processing: Published virus-specific TCRB sequences were rarely matched by patient CD8+ clones larger than 1%. The method was immunoSEQ multiplex PCR; TCRdb's version includes in-frame clones alone and lacks a portion of them. The DNA was the basis for D and trimming; V, J and clone size are from that table. In the table there are 15,000 to 20,000 clones, around 77% of which are singletons. Germline-derived CDR1 and CDR2 are SEHNR and FQNEAQ (reference sequence). CDR3 length: 14 residues. Trimming at V came to 0 bases and at J to 9 bases, leaving 3 bases not matched to a gene. The clonotype comes from an adult with rheumatoid arthritis. Material: CD8+ T cells sorted from blood. The chain couples TRBV7-9 to TRBJ2-1; TRBD1 aligns across 9 bases. The CDR3 spells CASSLAYRGPEQFF. The CDR3 region has the DNA TGTGCCAGCAGCTTAGCGTACAGGGGGCCTGAGCAGTTCTTC.